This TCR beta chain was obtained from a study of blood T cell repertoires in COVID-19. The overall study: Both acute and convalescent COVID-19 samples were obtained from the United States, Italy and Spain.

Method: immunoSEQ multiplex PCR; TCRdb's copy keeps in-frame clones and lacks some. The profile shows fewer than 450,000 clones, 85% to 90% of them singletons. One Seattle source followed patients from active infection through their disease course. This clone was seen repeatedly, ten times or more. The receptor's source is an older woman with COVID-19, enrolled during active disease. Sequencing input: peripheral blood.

CDR3 sequence (DNA): TGTGCCAGCAGCTTAGGGGAGTGGTCCGAAAGCTCCTACAATGAGCAGTTCTTC. Protein product: CASSLGEWSESSYNEQFF. The chain couples TRBV7-2 to TRBJ2-1, with D possibly TRBD2 on 5 matching bases. Per germline, CDR1 SGHTA and CDR2 FQGNSA. Between the trimmed V and J ends, which lost 1 base and 0 bases, there was a span of 16 bases. CDR3 size: 18 residues.